Below, one T cell receptor (beta chain) is given with its context. Its matching antigen is unknown. This record belongs to a study of T cell responses to AZD1222 COVID-19 vaccine. The assay was immunoSEQ multiplex PCR, and TCRdb's table has in-frame clones only and misses some. Of approximately 140,000 clones listed, 90% are singletons. Study-wide points: A mostly white British donor set with more females was recruited, and clonal diversity was possibly underestimated. In all cases, repertoires were sampled only after the peak T cell response. Only a handful of people who got AZD1222 tested seropositive at baseline. The span of vaccine-associated CD4 TCRs extended across spike, with dominance at 160-218 and 743-854.

The source of this sequence is an adult who received the AZD1222 COVID-19 vaccine. Sequences were derived from peripheral blood, sampled 28 days after the second AZD1222 dose.

The CDR3 region has the DNA TGCAGCGTTGAATCTCGGGCCGACCCGATGACAGGAAACTATGGCTACACCTTC. As protein: CSVESRADPMTGNYGYTF. V gene TRBV29-1 combines with J gene TRBJ1-2, with D perhaps matching TRBD1 (6 bases). The germline V and J ends were trimmed by 2 bases and 2 bases, with 24 bases remaining between them. The CDR3 loop spans 18 amino acids. Germline CDR1 reads SQVTM; CDR2 reads ANQGSEA.